What follows is one TCR beta chain and its context. Its specificity is unknown. Germline loops: CDR1 MNHEY, CDR2 SVGEGT. V lost 5 bases and J lost 0; bases outside the gene matches: 7. The CDR3 length is 16 residues. The data were taken from a study of T cell repertoires in cytomegalovirus infection. TCRdb re-called the reads through MiXCR, storing one row per CDR3 protein. The sample comprises roughly 500,000 distinct CDR3 sequences, roughly a third of which are singletons, and about a sixth rests with the top ten. The clonotype originates from a human donor in good health (CMV status not recorded). Some clones in this sample may be carry-over from other donors' samples. Sequences were derived from cultured PBMCs, sampled from culture after CMV antigen stimulation. The chain couples TRBV6-2 or TRBV6-3 to TRBJ2-5; 9 positions agree with TRBD2. Here the CDR3 DNA reads TGTGCCAGCAGTACGAGGAGACTAGCGGACCAAGAGACCCAGTACTTC. Its protein is CASSTRRLADQETQYF.